This passage covers 5 T cell receptor beta chains from one sample sequenced in a study of cytomegalovirus exposure and HLA in healthy donors. Amplification used 60 Vbeta primers and 13 Jbeta primers. Method: immunoSEQ multiplex PCR; TCRdb's copy keeps in-frame clones and lacks some. Among 240,000 or so clones, around 80% were seen once, and the ten largest hold 5% to 6%. Material for sequencing was PBMCs. All receptors come from a woman aged 40 to 55 in good health and CMV-seropositive.

The chain employs TRBV7-2 and TRBJ2-1; 13 bases are shared with TRBD2. Unmatched junction bases numbered 10, after V lost 6 bases and J lost 2 bases. Germline CDR1 and CDR2: SGHTA and FQGNSA. The CDR3 spans 18 residues. This chain's CDR3 is CASSNHRGTSGAYNEQFF. The CDR3 DNA follows: TGTGCCAGCAGTAATCACAGGGGGACTAGCGGGGCCTACAATGAGCAGTTCTTC.

This clone was seen many times. The genes are TRBV7-3 and TRBJ1-3; D ambiguous. Germline V gives CDR1 SGHTA, CDR2 FQGTGA. V lost 4 bases and J lost 5, with 6 bases in between. The CDR3 consists of 12 residues. The CDR3 DNA follows: TGTGCCAGCAGCTCTGACAGAAACACCATATATTTT. It is translated as CASSSDRNTIYF.

This chain joins TRBV18 and TRBJ1-5, with D perhaps matching TRBD1 (5 bases). The CDR3 has 18 amino acids. Trimming stripped 1 base from V and 4 bases from J, with 20 bases between. CDR1 and CDR2 from the germline V gene are KGHSH and LQKENI. DNA for the CDR3: TGTGCCAGCTCACCACGCGGGGGGTCCCCATTTGGGAATCAGCCCCAGCATTTT. It encodes CASSPRGGSPFGNQPQHF.

This sequence joins TRBV21-1 and TRBJ2-7; TRBD1 is taken as the D call from the table, unchecked against the DNA. TRBV21-1 is a pseudogene locus. There are 13 residues in the CDR3. This CDR3 reads CASSLQGSYEQYF. The CDR3 DNA follows: TGTGCCAGCAGCCTACAGGGCTCCTACGAGCAGTACTTC.

V and J are TRBV4-3 and TRBJ2-7; tentatively, D is TRBD2 (5 bases). The CDR3 contains 16 residues. Germline V gene sequence: CDR1 LGHNA, CDR2 YSLEER. V lost 0 bases and J 2 bases, leaving 14 bases between the germline ends. The CDR3, as DNA: TGCGCCAGCAGCCAAGATCTGAGGACTGTCGCCTACGAGCAGTACTTC. It encodes CASSQDLRTVAYEQYF.